These 19 T cell receptor beta chains came from one sample sequenced in a study of blood T cell repertoires in COVID-19. Only in-frame clones appear in the TCRdb table, and some are missing; sequencing was by immunoSEQ multiplex PCR. The sample lists about 240,000 clones; approximately 80% were seen once. Material: peripheral blood. These receptors all come from a man aged 30 to 39 who had recovered from COVID-19.

The chain is built from TRBV25-1 and TRBJ2-1, with D possibly being TRBD1 (7 bases). The germline V gene has CDR1 MGHDK and CDR2 SYGVNS. V shed 7 bases and J shed 3 bases, with 13 bases lying between them. This CDR3 has 14 residues. This chain's CDR3 is CASTAGGIYNEQFF. In nucleotides, the CDR3 is TGTGCCAGCACCGCAGGGGGGATCTACAATGAGCAGTTCTTC.

The genes are TRBV5-4 and TRBJ1-1; TRBD1 might be the D (6 bases). The V gene lost 4 bases and the J gene lost 0 bases, with 22 bases spanning the gap. Germline values: CDR1 SGHNT, CDR2 YYREEE (reference sequence). This CDR3 is built from 18 residues. CDR3: CASSIQPPGRTVNTEAFF. For the CDR3, the DNA is TGTGCCAGCAGCATTCAGCCCCCTGGCAGGACAGTGAACACTGAAGCTTTCTTT. Using reference TRBV5-4 and TRBJ1-1 for the parts outside the CDR3, the full variable domain is ETGVTQSPTHLIKTRGQQVTLRCSSQSGHNTVSWYQQALGQGPQFIFQYYREEENGRGNFPPRFSGLQFPNYSSELNVNALELDDSALYLCASSIQPPGRTVNTEAFFGQGTRLTVV.

The chain uses TRBV2 and TRBJ1-1; D gene uncertain. The CDR3 covers 14 residues. Germline V gene sequence: CDR1 SNHLY, CDR2 FYNNEI. Trimming pared 3 bases from V and 1 base from J, leaving 9 bases between. The CDR3 spells CASSETARNTEAFF. The DNA of the CDR3 is TGTGCCAGCAGTGAGACTGCCCGGAACACTGAAGCTTTCTTT.

The V and J genes are TRBV11-2 and TRBJ2-5, with a possible D match to TRBD2 (6 bases). Trimming cost V 2 bases and J 4 bases, with 14 bases left between them. CDR3 length equals 15 residues. Germline V lookup: CDR1 SGHAT, CDR2 FQNNGV. This CDR3 is CASSLHPTSRETQYF. Written as DNA, the CDR3 is TGTGCCAGCAGCTTACACCCGACTAGTAGAGAGACCCAGTACTTC.

This sequence joins TRBV7-2 and TRBJ1-5; 8 bases are a match to TRBD1. Trimming took 6 bases from V and 6 from J; bases not matched to a gene: 7. The CDR3 loop spans 14 amino acids. From germline, CDR1 is SGHTA and CDR2 FQGNSA. This CDR3 reads CASSTGQGGQPQHF. In DNA form, the CDR3 reads TGTGCCAGCAGTACCGGACAGGGAGGTCAGCCCCAGCATTTT.

The rearrangement uses TRBV15 and TRBJ2-7, with 7 positions matching TRBD2. V trimming: 3 bases; J trimming: 2 bases; junction bases outside the gene matches: 10. Per germline, CDR1 LNHNV and CDR2 YYDKDF (reference sequence). This CDR3 has 16 residues. CDR3 coding DNA: TGTGCCACCAGCAGTATCCTTCTTGCGGGGGCCTACGAGCAGTACTTC. Amino acids: CATSSILLAGAYEQYF.

The chain uses TRBV28 and TRBJ1-1; no firm D call. Germline loops: CDR1 MDHEN, CDR2 SYDVKM. The CDR3 covers 14 residues. V was clipped by 1 base and J by 0 bases, with 6 bases between them. The CDR3 DNA reads as TGTGCCAGCAGTTTATTTGCAGTGAACACTGAAGCTTTCTTT. Translated: CASSLFAVNTEAFF.

The chain is built from TRBV2 and TRBJ2-2; D possibly corresponds to TRBD2 (5 bases). Looked up from germline, CDR1 is SNHLY and CDR2 is FYNNEI. Trimming shortened V by 3 bases and J by 7 bases, and 6 bases separated the two germline ends. This CDR3 spans 12 amino acids. CDR3 amino acids: CASSEGDGELFF. CDR3 in DNA: TGTGCCAGCAGTGAGGGAGACGGGGAGCTGTTTTTT.

The chain has TRBV27 and TRBJ1-1, with 8 nucleotides matching TRBD1. With V trimmed by 6 bases and J by 12 bases, 6 bases remained unmatched. CDR1 is MNHEY and CDR2 is SMNVEV in the germline V gene (reference sequence). This CDR3 is built from 11 residues. CDR3 region: CASRFGDRTFF. Here the CDR3 DNA reads TGTGCCAGCAGGTTTGGGGACAGGACTTTCTTT.

The V gene is TRBV5-5, the J gene TRBJ2-3, with D maybe TRBD2 (5 bases). V was cut by 2 bases and J by 5 bases, with 18 bases left in between. Germline V gene sequence: CDR1 SGHKS, CDR2 YYEKEE (reference sequence). This CDR3 has 16 amino acids. The CDR3 here is CASSLPYSQAGDTQYF. CDR3 nucleotides: TGTGCCAGCAGCTTACCATACAGCCAGGCGGGAGATACGCAGTATTTT.

Only one count was recorded for this clone. V is TRBV2 and J is TRBJ1-5, with no clear D. Germline CDR1 and CDR2: SNHLY and FYNNEI. Trimming took 7 bases from V and 6 from J, leaving 10 bases between them. This CDR3 comprises 12 residues. The CDR3, as DNA: TGTGCCAGCAATCGTCTAAGTCAGCCCCAGCATTTT. This encodes CASNRLSQPQHF.

This clone was detected a few times. The V gene is TRBV3-1 (or the pseudogene TRBV3-2), the J gene TRBJ2-7; D remains unclear. V lost 0 bases to trimming and J lost 0 bases, with 9 bases between them. This CDR3 has 15 amino acids. CDR1 and CDR2 (germline): LGHDT, YNNKEL (reference sequence). The CDR3 spells CASSQEELNSYEQYF. Here the CDR3 DNA reads TGTGCCAGCAGCCAAGAGGAACTAAACTCCTACGAGCAGTACTTC.

The table lists this clone with a count of one. The V gene is TRBV2, the J gene TRBJ2-1, with 8 positions matching TRBD2. From germline, CDR1 is SNHLY and CDR2 FYNNEI. CDR3 length: 15 amino acids. Trimming at V came to 6 bases and at J to 9 bases, leaving 13 bases not matched to a gene. The CDR3 is CASSGRFSGGVEQFF. CDR3 bases: TGTGCCAGCAGCGGTCGATTCAGCGGGGGAGTTGAGCAGTTCTTC.

The CDR3 DNA reads as TGTGCCAGCAGTGAGGTGAGATCCCAGGGAGATACGCAGTATTTT. Translated, it gives CASSEVRSQGDTQYF. V and J are TRBV2 and TRBJ2-3; D is perhaps TRBD1 (5 bases). Trimming cost V 3 bases and J 5 bases, with 15 bases left between them. The CDR3 consists of 15 residues. Per germline, CDR1 SNHLY and CDR2 FYNNEI.

The gene calls are TRBV3-1 (or the pseudogene TRBV3-2) and TRBJ2-2; D is unclear. The CDR3 extends over 14 amino acids. Germline V gene sequence: CDR1 LGHDT, CDR2 YNNKEL (reference sequence). With 1 base removed from V and 5 bases from J, the gap between germline ends came to 8 bases. DNA for the CDR3: TGTGCCAGCAGCCAAGGGTCTAGAACCGGGGAGCTGTTTTTT. It is translated as CASSQGSRTGELFF.

This clone is medium-sized. The V gene is TRBV4-2, the J gene TRBJ2-7, with D perhaps TRBD2 (6 bases). This CDR3 is built from 17 residues. Trimming left V 0 bases short and J 6 bases short, with 21 bases between. Germline V gives CDR1 LGHNA, CDR2 YNFKEQ. Here the CDR3 reads CASSQDFGSSGQAEQYF. The CDR3 DNA is TGTGCCAGCAGCCAAGATTTCGGGAGCTCCGGGCAGGCCGAGCAGTACTTC.

CDR3 in DNA: TGTGCCAGCAGCCCGCGCTCGCAATGGTACGGGTCACCCCTCCACTTT. The encoded protein is CASSPRSQWYGSPLHF. V usage is TRBV3-1 (or the pseudogene TRBV3-2) and J usage is TRBJ1-6, with D uncertain. Trimming took 4 bases from V and 10 from J, leaving 20 bases between them. Germline lookup yields CDR1 LGHDT and CDR2 YNNKEL (reference sequence). This CDR3 region has 16 residues.

This chain connects TRBV4-1 to TRBJ2-5; 9 positions match TRBD2. Germline V gives CDR1 MGHRA, CDR2 YSYEKL. V was pared by 0 bases and J by 1 base, with 9 bases of the junction left unmatched. This CDR3 spans 18 amino acids. The CDR3 DNA is TGCGCCAGCAGCCAAGAATTCAGGGCTAGCGGGGCCCAAGAGACCCAGTACTTC. Its translation is CASSQEFRASGAQETQYF.

This sequence joins TRBV5-1 and TRBJ2-5; 8 nucleotides agree with TRBD1. The ends lost 0 bases at V and 5 bases at J; junction bases unmatched: 6. This CDR3 comprises 15 residues. Germline lookup yields CDR1 SGHRS and CDR2 YFSETQ. The CDR3 DNA sequence: TGCGCCAGCAGCTTGGTCGGCAGGGGGCATGAGACCCAGTACTTC. It specifies CASSLVGRGHETQYF.